Following are 26 T cell receptor beta chains from one sample sequenced in a study of blood T cell repertoires in COVID-19. Produced via immunoSEQ multiplex PCR; TCRdb's table is partial and in-frame only. The sample includes about 160,000 clones, roughly 80% of them seen just once. Sequencing was carried out using peripheral blood. Receptors were obtained from a man aged 65-85 years with acute or convalescent COVID-19.

The chain combines TRBV7-2 with TRBJ2-3; 12 nucleotides line up with TRBD2. The V gene's germline CDR1 is SGHTA and CDR2 FQGNSA. J lost 1 base, V lost 1 base, and 3 bases had no gene match. The CDR3 spans 17 residues. The CDR3 loop reads CASSLGLAGAGTDTQYF. The CDR3 DNA is TGTGCCAGCAGCTTAGGACTAGCGGGGGCCGGCACAGATACGCAGTATTTT.

V is TRBV30 and J is TRBJ1-5; TRBD1 matches at 7 bases. The CDR3 length is 14 residues. The ends lost 0 bases at V and 6 bases at J; junction bases unmatched: 5. Germline values: CDR1 GTSNPN, CDR2 SVGIG (reference sequence). CDR3 loop: CAWSVGTGVQPQHF. In DNA, the CDR3 is TGTGCCTGGAGTGTAGGTACAGGGGTTCAGCCCCAGCATTTT.

The chain employs TRBV6-4 and TRBJ1-2, with a possible D match to TRBD1 (5 bases). V lost 5 bases to trimming and J lost 1 base, with 20 bases between them. The germline V gene encodes CDR1 MRHNA and CDR2 SNTAGT. This CDR3 has 17 residues. CDR3 sequence: CASSRDPGGVNNYGYTF. CDR3 DNA sequence: TGTGCCAGCAGTCGAGACCCGGGAGGGGTTAATAACTATGGCTACACCTTC.

V and J are TRBV2 and TRBJ2-1, with a weak D call TRBD1 (6 bases). CDR1 is SNHLY and CDR2 is FYNNEI in the germline V gene. The ends were cut back, 2 bases at V and 6 bases at J, with 8 bases in the middle. The CDR3 covers 13 residues. The CDR3 loop is CASSENRVNEQFF. The CDR3 coding sequence is TGTGCCAGCAGTGAAAACAGGGTCAATGAGCAGTTCTTC.

The table lists this clone with a few counts. The chain joins TRBV24-1 to TRBJ2-1, with 8 positions matching TRBD2. J was trimmed by 9 bases and V by 0 bases; bases with no gene match: 6. The germline V gene has CDR1 KGHDR and CDR2 SFDVKD. The CDR3 has 15 amino acids. CDR3 DNA: TGTGCCACCAGTGATTTGGCGGGGGGCTACGGTGAGCAGTTCTTC. Translating it yields CATSDLAGGYGEQFF.

The chain combines TRBV5-4 with TRBJ2-7, with D perhaps TRBD2 (6 bases). Germline V gene sequence: CDR1 SGHNT, CDR2 YYREEE (reference sequence). Trimming removed 0 bases at V and 0 bases at J, with 10 bases between. CDR3 length: 15 residues. The CDR3 coding sequence is TGTGCCAGCAGCTTGGATGGGGGGAGCTCCTACGAGCAGTACTTC. Protein sequence: CASSLDGGSSYEQYF.

The V call is TRBV6-5, the J call TRBJ2-5, with D perhaps matching TRBD2 (5 bases). The germline V and J ends were trimmed by 11 bases and 1 base, with 14 bases remaining between them. CDR1 and CDR2 from the germline V gene are MNHEY and SVGAGI. The CDR3 covers 13 residues. CDR3 sequence: CASRRGPQETQYF. CDR3 bases: TGTGCCTCCCGGCGAGGGCCCCAAGAGACCCAGTACTTC.

This sequence joins TRBV9 and TRBJ2-1; D is unresolved. The CDR3 has 15 amino acids. Germline assignment: CDR1 SGDLS and CDR2 YYNGEE. V was clipped by 5 bases and J by 5 bases, with 17 bases between them. The CDR3 protein is CASSGRLTSHNEQFF. The CDR3 nucleotides read TGTGCCAGCAGTGGCAGACTGACTTCACACAATGAGCAGTTCTTC.

This clone was seen a single time. This chain joins TRBV20-1 and TRBJ2-3; maybe TRBD1 (6 bases). The germline V gene encodes CDR1 DFQATT and CDR2 SNEGSKA (reference sequence). This CDR3 region has 14 residues. V lost 3 bases, J lost 1 base, and 11 bases lay in between. Here the CDR3 reads CSASRQDGTDTQYF. The CDR3 DNA reads as TGCAGTGCTAGTAGACAGGACGGCACAGATACGCAGTATTTT.

The chain carries TRBV11-2 and TRBJ2-5; D is possibly TRBD1 (7 bases). Trimming cost V 5 bases and J 3 bases, with 10 bases left between them. The CDR3 is 13 residues long. Per the germline V gene, CDR1 is SGHAT and CDR2 is FQNNGV. In nucleotides, the CDR3 is TGTGCCAGCAGCCCCAGGGGGGAAGAGACCCAGTACTTC. Residues: CASSPRGEETQYF.

The chain employs TRBV28 and TRBJ2-7; D is possibly TRBD1 (5 bases). Germline-derived CDR1 and CDR2 are MDHEN and SYDVKM. Trimming pared 2 bases from V and 0 bases from J, leaving 5 bases between. This CDR3 has 13 residues. CDR3 region: CASSLGASYEQYF. The CDR3 DNA is TGTGCCAGCAGTTTAGGGGCCTCCTACGAGCAGTACTTC.

This clone showed up just once. V usage is TRBV5-1 and J usage is TRBJ1-5; the D is unclear. CDR3 length: 15 amino acids. CDR1 and CDR2 (germline): SGHRS, YFSETQ. Trimming cost V 7 bases and J 0 bases, with 14 bases left between them. For the CDR3, the DNA is TGCGCCAGCCAGACTCATTTGGATAGCAATCAGCCCCAGCATTTT. It specifies CASQTHLDSNQPQHF.

The rearrangement uses TRBV9 and TRBJ2-5; perhaps TRBD1 as D (5 bases). Germline V gene sequence: CDR1 SGDLS, CDR2 YYNGEE. V gave up 0 bases and J gave up 1 base, with 13 bases separating them. CDR3 length: 16 residues. The chain's CDR3 is CASSVGLGAVQETQYF. The CDR3 nucleotides read TGTGCCAGCAGCGTAGGGTTAGGGGCAGTCCAAGAGACCCAGTACTTC.

V usage is TRBV7-6 and J usage is TRBJ2-1; 10 bases align to TRBD2. The V segment lost 4 bases and the J segment 3 bases; nucleotides outside the gene matches: 6. This CDR3 spans 16 amino acids. The germline V gene has CDR1 SGHVS and CDR2 FNYEAQ. CDR3 residues: CASSSLIAGGYNEQFF. As DNA, the CDR3 is TGTGCCAGCAGCTCCTTGATAGCGGGAGGCTACAATGAGCAGTTCTTC. Variable domain in full (rest from reference TRBV7-6 and TRBJ2-1): GAGVSQSPRYKVTKRGQDVALRCDPISGHVSLYWYRQALGQGPEFLTYFNYEAQQDKSGLPNDRFSAERPEGSISTLTIQRTEQRDSAMYRCASSSLIAGGYNEQFFGPGTRLTVL.

The V and J genes are TRBV7-3 and TRBJ2-5, with a weak D call TRBD2 (6 bases). The length of the CDR3 is 20 residues. Germline CDR1 is SGHTA and CDR2 is FQGTGA. Trimming shortened V by 1 base and J by 4 bases, and 28 bases separated the two germline ends. The CDR3 DNA sequence: TGTGCCAGCAGCTTAAAAGGGCTAGCGCATCTGTGGAGGTCGCTAGAGACCCAGTACTTC. It codes for CASSLKGLAHLWRSLETQYF.

This chain uses TRBV6-5 with TRBJ2-2; D uncertain. The CDR3 totals 13 residues. Looked up from germline, CDR1 is MNHEY and CDR2 is SVGAGI. V was cut by 2 bases and J by 4 bases, with 5 bases left in between. The CDR3 loop is CASSYQSTGELFF. Written as DNA, the CDR3 is TGTGCCAGCAGTTACCAGTCCACCGGGGAGCTGTTTTTT.

The chain combines TRBV24-1 with TRBJ2-7, with 8 nucleotides matching TRBD2. This CDR3 has 13 amino acids. V gave up 6 bases and J gave up 4 bases; unmatched junction bases: 4. The V gene's germline CDR1 is KGHDR and CDR2 SFDVKD. The chain's CDR3 is CATSPAGVYEQYF. In DNA, the CDR3 is TGTGCCACCAGTCCAGCGGGAGTTTACGAGCAGTACTTC.

The chain has TRBV29-1 and TRBJ2-7, with D possibly TRBD1 on 6 matching bases. The CDR3 spans 12 residues. Germline loops: CDR1 SQVTM, CDR2 ANQGSEA. Trimming removed 4 bases at V and 4 bases at J, with 11 bases between. The CDR3 DNA sequence: TGCAGCGTTGGGTATACAGGGTACGAGCAGTACTTC. Protein sequence: CSVGYTGYEQYF.

V and J are TRBV3-1 (or the pseudogene TRBV3-2) and TRBJ1-2; the D is unclear. The length of the CDR3 is 15 residues. The germline CDR1 and CDR2 sequences are LGHDT and YNNKEL (reference sequence). V lost 1 base and J 0 bases, leaving 9 bases between the germline ends. The DNA for the CDR3 is TGTGCCAGCAGCCAAGGGCCCCCAGCTAACTATGGCTACACCTTC. Its protein product is CASSQGPPANYGYTF.

This chain connects TRBV18 to TRBJ1-6; D call uncertain. CDR3 length equals 16 residues. The germline V gene encodes CDR1 KGHSH and CDR2 LQKENI. Between the trimmed V and J ends, which lost 1 base and 7 bases, there was a span of 14 bases. This chain's CDR3 is CASSPLKPGSNSPLHF. CDR3 sequence (DNA): TGTGCCAGCTCACCACTAAAGCCAGGTTCCAATTCACCCCTCCACTTT.

The V and J genes are TRBV19 and TRBJ2-7, with D perhaps matching TRBD1 (7 bases). CDR3 length: 17 residues. Germline-derived CDR1 and CDR2 are LNHDA and SQIVND (reference sequence). V lost 4 bases and J 2 bases, leaving 21 bases between the germline ends. CDR3 nucleotides: TGTGCCAGTAGTAAAATCCTAGGGGGCGGGATAACCTACGAGCAGTACTTC. This translates into CASSKILGGGITYEQYF. Full variable domain (rest looked up from reference TRBV19 and TRBJ2-7): DGGITQSPKYLFRKEGQNVTLSCEQNLNHDAMYWYRQDPGQGLRLIYYSQIVNDFQKGDIAEGYSVSREKKESFPLTVTSAQKNPTAFYLCASSKILGGGITYEQYFGPGTRLTVT.

The chain carries TRBV28 and TRBJ2-7, with 9 nucleotides matching TRBD2. V lost 3 bases, J lost 3 bases, and 6 bases stayed unmatched. Germline CDR1 is MDHEN and CDR2 is SYDVKM. CDR3 length: 15 residues. In DNA form, the CDR3 reads TGTGCCAGCAGTTTTGCGCTAGCGGGGATCTACGAGCAGTACTTC. This translates into CASSFALAGIYEQYF.

The CDR3 sequence is CASSWQRGTDTQYF. The CDR3 coding sequence is TGTGCCAGCAGTTGGCAGCGGGGCACAGATACGCAGTATTTT. The rearrangement joins TRBV27 to TRBJ2-3; perhaps TRBD2 as D (6 bases). V gave up 4 bases and J gave up 1 base, with 9 bases separating them. Germline V CDR1 and CDR2: MNHEY, SMNVEV (reference sequence). This CDR3 comprises 14 residues.

The CDR3 DNA reads TGTGCCAGCAGCCCCCGTCTTGGCGGGAGGGCCGGATCCGCGCACGAGCAGTACTTC. Translating it yields CASSPRLGGRAGSAHEQYF. J is TRBJ2-7 and V is TRBV9; 9 bases match TRBD2. Germline CDR1 is SGDLS and CDR2 is YYNGEE. CDR3 length: 19 amino acids. With 4 bases clipped from V and 5 bases from J, the junction kept 22 bases outside the gene matches.

This clone was counted many times. The genes are TRBV19 and TRBJ2-7, with D perhaps matching TRBD1 (5 bases). V gave up 3 bases and J gave up 3 bases, with 12 bases separating them. Germline-derived CDR1 and CDR2 are LNHDA and SQIVND (reference sequence). There are 14 residues in the CDR3. This chain's CDR3 is CASSIRVSLYEQYF. CDR3 DNA sequence: TGTGCCAGTAGTATCAGGGTATCGCTCTACGAGCAGTACTTC. Looking up the rest from reference TRBV19 and TRBJ2-7 gives the full variable domain: DGGITQSPKYLFRKEGQNVTLSCEQNLNHDAMYWYRQDPGQGLRLIYYSQIVNDFQKGDIAEGYSVSREKKESFPLTVTSAQKNPTAFYLCASSIRVSLYEQYFGPGTRLTVT.

The rearrangement joins TRBV24-1 to TRBJ2-3, with 9 bases matching TRBD1. Germline trimming cut 0 bases from V and 3 bases from J; bases unmatched to any gene: 3. CDR3 length equals 16 residues. Germline V gene data show CDR1 as KGHDR and CDR2 as SFDVKD. The CDR3 sequence: CATSDLPGQGTDTQYF. CDR3 DNA sequence: TGTGCCACCAGTGATTTGCCTGGACAGGGGACAGATACGCAGTATTTT.